This is a list of T cell receptor beta chains from one sample in a study of cytomegalovirus exposure and HLA in healthy donors. Clones were read by immunoSEQ multiplex PCR, and TCRdb kept only the in-frame ones, dropping some. The table shows approximately 100,000 clones, with approximately 76% occurring only once. Sequencing was performed on PBMCs. The receptors here all came from a woman aged 45-65 years in good health and CMV-seropositive. Each CDR3 is given with its conserved first and last residue. Each record gives: D gene, J gene, V gene, CDR3 protein, CDR3 DNA. A D gene is named only where the DNA matches it firmly.

>.|TRBJ2-3|TRBV7-3
CASSLGLSPPTDTQYF
TGTGCCAGCAGCTTAGGACTCTCCCCCCCCACAGATACGCAGTATTTT
>.|TRBJ1-1|TRBV5-1
CASSFDGLNTEAFF
TGCGCCAGCAGCTTCGACGGGTTGAACACTGAAGCTTTCTTT
>.|TRBJ1-3|TRBV19
CASSMSPFGNTIYF
TGTGCCAGTAGTATGAGTCCCTTCGGGAACACCATATATTTT
>.|TRBJ2-6|TRBV7-9
CASSLVSLAGANGLTF
TGTGCCAGCAGCTTAGTATCACTAGCTGGGGCCAACGGCCTGACTTTC
>TRBD2|TRBJ2-7|TRBV10-3
CAISGTSGRYEQYF
TGTGCCATCAGTGGGACTAGCGGGAGGTACGAGCAGTACTTC
>.|TRBJ2-7|TRBV7-2
CASSWTGTSSYEQYF
TGTGCCAGCAGCTGGACCGGGACATCCTCCTACGAGCAGTACTTC
>.|TRBJ2-7|TRBV19
CASSTVPIRGSEQYF
TGTGCCAGTAGTACCGTGCCGATACGGGGTTCCGAGCAGTACTTC
>TRBD2|TRBJ2-7|TRBV7-9
CASSPRTSGGMWEQYF
TGTGCCAGCAGCCCCCGGACTAGCGGGGGTATGTGGGAGCAGTACTTC
>.|TRBJ1-1|TRBV19
CASSGQLNTEAFF
TGTGCCAGTAGTGGACAGTTGAACACTGAAGCTTTCTTT
>.|TRBJ2-1|TRBV7-9
CASSERTRMNNEQFF
TGTGCCAGCAGCGAAAGGACACGGATGAACAATGAGCAGTTCTTC
>.|TRBJ1-1|TRBV11-2
CASSADRLLTEAFF
TGTGCCAGCAGCGCCGACAGGCTGCTCACTGAAGCTTTCTTT
>.|TRBJ1-2|TRBV19
CASSPSKTGYGYTF
TGTGCCAGTAGTCCCTCCAAGACAGGATATGGCTACACCTTC